The rows below give T cell receptor beta chains drawn from one sample of a study of T cell responses to AZD1222 COVID-19 vaccine. The data were produced by immunoSEQ multiplex PCR, yet TCRdb's version contains in-frame clones alone and is incomplete. Here the sample spans approximately 150,000 clones, approximately 89% being singletons. Here the sequenced sample was peripheral blood, taken on day 0 of AZD1222 vaccination. These receptors came from an adult in good health. Both conserved end residues are part of each CDR3. A D gene is named only where the DNA matches it firmly. For some rows the clone size is stated as once, few or many, or as a class when expanded; others skip it.

CDR3nt	CDR3aa	abundance	d_gene	v_gene	j_gene
TGTGCCACCAGTGACGGGACGGCCTATGGCTACACCTTC	CATSDGTAYGYTF	NA	NA	TRBV24-1	TRBJ1-2
TGTGCCACCAGCAGAGAGGTCCAGGGAGGTGCTGGCTACACCTTC	CATSREVQGGAGYTF	NA	NA	TRBV15	TRBJ1-2
TGTGCCAGCAGCTCTCAAGGCCAGGAGACCCAGTACTTC	CASSSQGQETQYF	NA	NA	TRBV7-8	TRBJ2-5
TGTGCCAGCAGCTTATTGAATGGCTACACCTTC	CASSLLNGYTF	once	NA	TRBV11-3	TRBJ1-2
TGTGCCAGCAGCCTTGGACAGGGGGGTCACGATGAGCAGTTCTTC	CASSLGQGGHDEQFF	NA	TRBD1	TRBV7-2	TRBJ2-1
TGCGCCAGCAGCTTAAACCACCGGTGGCGGCAAGAGACCCAGTACTTC	CASSLNHRWRQETQYF	NA	NA	TRBV5-1	TRBJ2-5
TGTGCCAGCAGTTTCCGGGACCTTGGGAGCAATCAGCCCCAGCATTTT	CASSFRDLGSNQPQHF	NA	NA	TRBV6-2/TRBV6-3	TRBJ1-5
TGTGCCAGCAGCTTCCCGACAGGGGGCGTAGATGGCTACACCTTC	CASSFPTGGVDGYTF	NA	TRBD1	TRBV7-2	TRBJ1-2
TGTGCCAGCAGCTTAACAGGGGGCCCTCAGCCCCAGCATTTT	CASSLTGGPQPQHF	few	TRBD1	TRBV7-9	TRBJ1-5
TGTGCCAGCAGCTTAGAGTGTGGGGACTCTCTTATCTTAGCCAAAAACATTCAGTACTTC	CASSLECGDSLILAKNIQYF	NA	NA	TRBV11-3	TRBJ2-4
TGTGCCAGCAGTGACTCCAAGGGGGGTGAGTCCTACAATGAGCAGTTCTTC	CASSDSKGGESYNEQFF	NA	NA	TRBV6-4	TRBJ2-1
TGTGCCAGCTCACCACGGGAGAGGGTTACCTTCGACGAGCAGTACTTC	CASSPRERVTFDEQYF	NA	NA	TRBV18	TRBJ2-7
TGTGCCAGCAGCCCAGCGGGAGGCGGCTACACCTTC	CASSPAGGGYTF	NA	NA	TRBV7-6	TRBJ1-2
TGCGCCAGCAGCCAAGACGGGGCTACTAATGAAAAACTGTTTTTT	CASSQDGATNEKLFF	NA	NA	TRBV4-3	TRBJ1-4
TGTGCCAGTAGTATTCGGGGATCGAACACCGGGGAGCTGTTTTTT	CASSIRGSNTGELFF	NA	NA	TRBV19	TRBJ2-2
TGTGCCAGCAGCCCTAGCGGGAGGGCATCAGATACGCAGTATTTT	CASSPSGRASDTQYF	once	TRBD2	TRBV6-2/TRBV6-3	TRBJ2-3
TGTGCCAGCAGCAGCCGGGACAGGGACTACGAGCAGTACTTC	CASSSRDRDYEQYF	NA	TRBD1	TRBV5-5	TRBJ2-7
TGTGCCAGCAGCCTAGGGTCAAGCTATAATTCACCCCTCCACTTT	CASSLGSSYNSPLHF	few	NA	TRBV7-8	TRBJ1-6
TGTGCCAGCAGCAAATACATCCGCGGAGCGGGAGGGCCCGTGGATACGCAGTATTTT	CASSKYIRGAGGPVDTQYF	NA	NA	TRBV21-1	TRBJ2-3
TGTGCCAGCAGTTTAACGGGACAGGGGGCGGAGACCCAGTACTTC	CASSLTGQGAETQYF	NA	TRBD1	TRBV27	TRBJ2-5
TGTGCCAGCAGCGTAGGCGCCTCCGGCGGTGAAAAACTGTTTTTT	CASSVGASGGEKLFF	NA	NA	TRBV9	TRBJ1-4
TGTGCCAGCAGCCTCGATGGGGACAGCCGAAACACCATATATTTT	CASSLDGDSRNTIYF	NA	TRBD1	TRBV9	TRBJ1-3
TGTGCCAGCAGCGTAGGGAGCGGTAATGAAAAACTGTTTTTT	CASSVGSGNEKLFF	NA	NA	TRBV9	TRBJ1-4
TGTGCCAGCAGTTTTCGGGGTATCGATACGCAGTATTTT	CASSFRGIDTQYF	NA	NA	TRBV28	TRBJ2-3
TGTGCCAGCAGTCGAGGACTAGCAGACAAATTAATGGAGACCCAGTACTTC	CASSRGLADKLMETQYF	NA	TRBD2	TRBV7-9	TRBJ2-5
TGTGCCAGCAGCCCCTCTTTGGCTAGTTTCGCCTACAATGAGCAGTTCTTC	CASSPSLASFAYNEQFF	few	NA	TRBV5-4	TRBJ2-1
TGCGCCAGCAGCTCCCAAGAACTCTATGGCTACACCTTC	CASSSQELYGYTF	once	NA	TRBV5-1	TRBJ1-2
TGTGCCAGCAGCCTCCGCAATGAGCAGTTCTTC	CASSLRNEQFF	once	NA	TRBV7-8	TRBJ2-1
TGTGCCAGCAGTACACACACTAGCAGTGAGCAGTTCTTC	CASSTHTSSEQFF	NA	NA	TRBV27	TRBJ2-1
TGTGCCAGTAGTGCTCAGGGTCCCAATCAGCCCCAGCATTTT	CASSAQGPNQPQHF	NA	NA	TRBV19	TRBJ1-5
TGTGCCAGCAGCGTAGGGACTAGCGGCTACAATGAGCAGTTCTTC	CASSVGTSGYNEQFF	once	TRBD2	TRBV9	TRBJ2-1
TGTGCCTCAGCCTGGACAGGGGGCGGTGAAGCTTTCTTT	CASAWTGGGEAFF	NA	TRBD1	TRBV30	TRBJ1-1
TGTGCCAGCACCAGTGGACCGATACTCCTTCCCTACAATGAGCAGTTCTTC	CASTSGPILLPYNEQFF	NA	NA	TRBV28	TRBJ2-1
TGTGCCAGCAGCCAAACAGGATACAGTAATTCACCCCTCCACTTT	CASSQTGYSNSPLHF	NA	NA	TRBV3-1/TRBV3-2	TRBJ1-6
TGTGCCAGCAGCTTAGTCACAGGGGGCACAGATACGCAGTATTTT	CASSLVTGGTDTQYF	NA	TRBD1	TRBV7-6	TRBJ2-3
TGTGCCAGCAGCTTAGTGGGGGAGCAGTACTTC	CASSLVGEQYF	NA	NA	TRBV7-9	TRBJ2-7
TGTGCCACCAGTGATTCCCTCAATCGTCGCGGGAGGGTTTGGAATGAGCAGTTCTTC	CATSDSLNRRGRVWNEQFF	NA	TRBD2	TRBV24-1	TRBJ2-1
TGTGCCAGCAGCCCCTACCTCGGACAGGAAACCTACGAGCAGTACTTC	CASSPYLGQETYEQYF	NA	TRBD1	TRBV14	TRBJ2-7
TGTGCCAGCAGTGAGAGCGGAGGGAGCTCCTACGAGCAGTACTTC	CASSESGGSSYEQYF	NA	NA	TRBV6-2/TRBV6-3	TRBJ2-7
TGTGCCAGCGCCGGACTAGCGAACTACGAGCAGTACTTC	CASAGLANYEQYF	few	TRBD2	TRBV2	TRBJ2-7
TGTGCCAGCAGCTATACCGGGACAGGGGCTAGGACCGGCTACACCTTC	CASSYTGTGARTGYTF	NA	TRBD1	TRBV28	TRBJ1-2
TGTGCCAGCCAGGGGGGGCCCAAACAGCCCCAGCATTTT	CASQGGPKQPQHF	NA	TRBD1	TRBV5-6	TRBJ1-5
TGTGCCAGCAACGATCAGGGGAACTATGGCTACACCTTC	CASNDQGNYGYTF	NA	NA	TRBV11-2	TRBJ1-2
TGTGCCAGCAGCTTATTGGGACTAGTAGCGGAGACCCAGTACTTC	CASSLLGLVAETQYF	NA	TRBD2	TRBV7-3	TRBJ2-5
TGTGCCAGCAGTTTAGTGTTAGCAGAGCAGTTCTTC	CASSLVLAEQFF	NA	NA	TRBV28	TRBJ2-1
TGTGCCAGCAGTCCATGGACAGGGGGCAGTCAGCCCCAGCATTTT	CASSPWTGGSQPQHF	NA	TRBD1	TRBV27	TRBJ1-5
TGTGCCAGCAGCGGAAGCGGGGGCAAGACTGAAGCTTTCTTT	CASSGSGGKTEAFF	few	NA	TRBV5-4	TRBJ1-1
TGTGCCAGCAGCTTGCTGACCCGCTCTGGAAACACCATATATTTT	CASSLLTRSGNTIYF	NA	NA	TRBV28	TRBJ1-3
TGTGCCACCAGCAGAGATCGCCGGGCAGCGAACACCGGGGAGCTGTTTTTT	CATSRDRRAANTGELFF	many	NA	TRBV15	TRBJ2-2
TGTGCCAGCAGCACCCAAACAGGGGGGGCCTCCTACAATGAGCAGTTCTTC	CASSTQTGGASYNEQFF	NA	NA	TRBV9	TRBJ2-1
TGTGCCAGCAGTTTAGGAGGGGCGGATAATTCACCCCTCCACTTT	CASSLGGADNSPLHF	NA	NA	TRBV28	TRBJ1-6
TGTGCCAGTAGTATCTCTCTAGCAACAGATACGCAGTATTTT	CASSISLATDTQYF	once	NA	TRBV19	TRBJ2-3
TGTGCCAGCAGTCATACCTCCCAAGGGGACCAGTACTTC	CASSHTSQGDQYF	NA	NA	TRBV27	TRBJ2-5
TGTGCCTGGAGTTTGGAGGGAAACAATGAGCAGTTCTTC	CAWSLEGNNEQFF	NA	NA	TRBV30	TRBJ2-1
TGTGCCAGTAGTATTAGGACAGGGCACACCTACGAGCAGTACTTC	CASSIRTGHTYEQYF	NA	TRBD1	TRBV19	TRBJ2-7
TGTGCCAGCAGCCCCCGGGGTGGGGGCAGGAATGAGCAGTTCTTC	CASSPRGGGRNEQFF	NA	NA	TRBV6-5	TRBJ2-1
TGTGCCAGCAGTTTACAGGGGCCGGGCTATGGCTACACCTTC	CASSLQGPGYGYTF	NA	NA	TRBV27	TRBJ1-2
TGTGCCAGCAGTGAACCGGGGCCCTACAATGAGCAGTTCTTC	CASSEPGPYNEQFF	NA	NA	TRBV25-1	TRBJ2-1
TGTGCCAGCAGTTTTTCAGGTGATCTAACCCACACCGGGGAGCTGTTTTTT	CASSFSGDLTHTGELFF	NA	NA	TRBV6-2/TRBV6-3	TRBJ2-2
TGTGCCAGCAGTCCTCTAGGGGGGATGGGTTCACCCCTCCACTTT	CASSPLGGMGSPLHF	once	NA	TRBV28	TRBJ1-6